This T cell receptor (beta chain) comes out of a study of CD8 T cells in ankylosing spondylitis. In its sample, this clonotype was seen many times. Its antigen is unknown. The V gene end was trimmed by 3 bases and the J gene end by 2 bases; junction bases not matched to a gene: 4. CDR3 length: 14 amino acids. Germline CDR1 DFQATT, CDR2 SNEGSKA (reference sequence). Findings of the study overall: Apparently characteristic of ankylosing spondylitis blood was a TCR beta motif (eight highly homologous variants).

TCRdb fed the 5' RACE reads into MiXCR, producing one record per CDR3 protein. The sample includes approximately 17,000 distinct CDR3 sequences, around 8% of them seen just once. Sequencing input: blood. This sequence originates from a male donor with ankylosing spondylitis or in good health (not recorded which). This chain links TRBV20-1 with TRBJ2-3, with 8 bases aligning to TRBD2. The CDR3 loop reads CSASPAGDTDTQYF. In DNA form, the CDR3 reads TGCAGTGCTAGTCCAGCGGGGGACACAGATACGCAGTATTTT.